This T cell receptor beta chain was identified during a study of vaccination effects on CD4 cells after COVID-19. Study as a whole: Post-vaccine specimens were collected at a median of 72 days following the second dose.

Sequencing was preceded by expansion of antigen-specific CD4+ T cells with viral peptide pools in the ViraFEST assay. The authors isolated CD4+ T cells after about eleven days of culture. Two doses of either BNT162b2 or mRNA-1273 were given to each participant. None of the vaccinated had previously contracted SARS-CoV-2, and their nucleocapsid antibodies tested negative. This clone has just a few counts. Antigen specificity is unknown. Between the trimmed V and J ends, which lost 2 bases and 8 bases, there was a span of 21 bases. The germline V gene encodes CDR1 MGHRA and CDR2 YSYEKL. The CDR3 length is 16 residues. Clones were read by immunoSEQ multiplex PCR, and TCRdb kept only the in-frame ones, dropping some. The table shows 25,000 to 30,000 clones, with 65% to 80% occurring only once. Points from the study as a whole: After vaccination, at late timepoints, clones induced by infection and by vaccine contracted markedly.

Sequences were derived from CD4+ T cells from PBMCs cultured with HCoV-NL63 spike peptides, sampled after COVID-19 vaccination. The chain is built from TRBV4-1 and TRBJ1-2; D may be TRBD1 (6 bases). This receptor was identified in a human donor who received a COVID-19 vaccine. The CDR3 nucleotides are TGCGCCAGCAGCCAACCACAGGGAGGGGACGGGGAGGGCTACACCTTC. Translation gives CASSQPQGGDGEGYTF.